One and the same sample provided the 9 T cell receptor beta chains below, sequenced in a study of radiotherapy plus CTLA-4 blockade in lung cancer. Some clones are missing from TCRdb's copy, which holds only in-frame ones; the method was immunoSEQ multiplex PCR. The sample lists tens of thousands of clones, roughly 72% occurring once. The material was peripheral blood, obtained from a patient treated with radiotherapy plus ipilimumab. These receptors originate from a human donor with non-small cell lung cancer who had stable disease on radiotherapy plus ipilimumab.

CDR3 DNA: TGCGCCAGCAGCTTCTCGGGAGGCGAGCAGTACTTC. This sequence encodes CASSFSGGEQYF. The chain couples TRBV5-1 to TRBJ2-7, with 7 bases lining up with TRBD2. Germline assignment: CDR1 SGHRS and CDR2 YFSETQ. The V segment lost 2 bases and the J segment 6 bases; nucleotides outside the gene matches: 2. The CDR3 has 12 residues.

This clone occurred once. The CDR3 loop reads CASSAEKEPMTTDTQYF. The CDR3 nucleotides are TGTGCCAGCAGCGCGGAGAAGGAACCTATGACCACAGATACGCAGTATTTT. The gene calls are TRBV9 and TRBJ2-3; D not certain. The length of the CDR3 is 17 residues. With 3 bases removed from V and 2 bases from J, the gap between germline ends came to 19 bases. Germline CDR1 is SGDLS and CDR2 is YYNGEE.

This chain uses TRBV5-6 with TRBJ2-1; D is perhaps TRBD2 (6 bases). CDR3 length equals 16 residues. V lost 0 bases and J lost 6, with 16 bases in between. Looked up from germline, CDR1 is SGHDT and CDR2 is YYEEEE. DNA for the CDR3: TGTGCCAGCAGCTTGGTATCCTATATCGGGGGCAATGAGCAGTTCTTC. Protein: CASSLVSYIGGNEQFF.

This chain uses TRBV7-2 with TRBJ2-7; 7 bases map to TRBD1. CDR1 is SGHTA, CDR2 FQGNSA, per germline. This CDR3 is built from 15 residues. Losses at the gene ends were 3 bases for V and 0 bases for J; bases not matched to a gene: 5. CDR3 in amino acids: CASSLMDRSSYEQYF. Written as DNA, the CDR3 is TGTGCCAGCAGCTTGATGGACAGGAGCTCCTACGAGCAGTACTTC.

In DNA form, the CDR3 reads TGCGCCAGCAGCTCCAACACAGATACGCAGTATTTT. Its protein is CASSSNTDTQYF. The rearrangement links TRBV5-1 to TRBJ2-3, with D hard to call. The germline V gene has CDR1 SGHRS and CDR2 YFSETQ. This CDR3 is built from 12 residues. Trimming removed 3 bases from V and 2 bases from J, with 4 bases in between.

This clone was picked up a small number of times. The rearrangement joins TRBV6-4 to TRBJ2-2, with TRBD2 as a possible D gene (5 bases). Per the germline V gene, CDR1 is MRHNA and CDR2 is SNTAGT. Trimming removed 8 bases at V and 3 bases at J, with 10 bases between. This CDR3 is built from 13 residues. The CDR3 reads CASAKADTGELFF. In DNA form, the CDR3 reads TGTGCCAGCGCCAAAGCGGACACCGGGGAGCTGTTTTTT.

V usage is TRBV29-1 and J usage is TRBJ1-5; no definite D call. Trimming pared 5 bases from V and 5 bases from J, leaving 13 bases between. This CDR3 is built from 13 residues. Looked up from germline, CDR1 is SQVTM and CDR2 is ANQGSEA. The CDR3 spells CSVLKDGDQPQHF. The CDR3 coding sequence is TGCAGCGTTCTCAAAGACGGAGATCAGCCCCAGCATTTT.

The V and J genes are TRBV19 and TRBJ1-5; 7 bases align to TRBD1. V lost 9 bases to trimming and J lost 0 bases; unmatched junction nucleotides: 14. The CDR3 totals 17 residues. Germline CDR1 is LNHDA and CDR2 is SQIVND (reference sequence). For the CDR3, the DNA is TGTGCCAGCCGGGGAGCACAGGGGTTCATTAGCAATCAGCCCCAGCATTTT. It translates to CASRGAQGFISNQPQHF.

The chain links TRBV29-1 to TRBJ2-5, with 7 bases that match TRBD1. This CDR3 contains 14 residues. The junction had 6 bases not matched to a gene; V was cut back by 0 bases and J by 5 bases. CDR1 is SQVTM and CDR2 is ANQGSEA in the germline V gene. CDR3 residues: CSVEDRGQVETQYF. DNA of the CDR3: TGCAGCGTTGAAGATAGGGGGCAGGTGGAGACCCAGTACTTC.